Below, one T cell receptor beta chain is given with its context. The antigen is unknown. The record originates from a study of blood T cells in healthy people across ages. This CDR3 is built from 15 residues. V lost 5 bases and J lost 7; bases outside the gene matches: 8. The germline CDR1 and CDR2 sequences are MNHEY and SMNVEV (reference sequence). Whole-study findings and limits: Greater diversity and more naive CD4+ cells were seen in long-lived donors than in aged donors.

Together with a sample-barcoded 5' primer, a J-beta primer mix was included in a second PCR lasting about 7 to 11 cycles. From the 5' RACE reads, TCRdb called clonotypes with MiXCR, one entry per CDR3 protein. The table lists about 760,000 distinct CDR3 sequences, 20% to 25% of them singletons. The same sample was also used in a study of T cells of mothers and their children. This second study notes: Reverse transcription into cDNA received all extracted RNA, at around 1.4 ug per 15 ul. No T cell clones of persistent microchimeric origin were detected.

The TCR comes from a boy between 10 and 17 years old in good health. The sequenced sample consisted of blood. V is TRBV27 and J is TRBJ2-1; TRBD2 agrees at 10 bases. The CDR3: CASSPGTSDTNEQFF. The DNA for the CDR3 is TGTGCCAGCAGTCCTGGGACTAGCGACACTAATGAGCAGTTCTTC.